This T cell receptor (beta chain) comes out of a study of shared clonotypes between healthy human individuals. Study summary: The study used three CD4 naive, three CD4 memory, two CD8 naive and one CD8 memory plate per donor. Notes on the study in general: Sorted-subset samples were not fully sequenced, rarefaction indicated.

Libraries were prepared by immunoSEQ multiplex PCR; TCRdb keeps only in-frame clonotypes and omits some of them. Found here are more than 2 million clones, 95% of them singletons; the top ten hold roughly 0.13%. On this clone itself: The target antigen is unknown.

The V gene's germline CDR1 is SEHNR and CDR2 FQNEAQ (reference sequence). The CDR3 loop spans 15 amino acids. Trimming stripped 8 bases from V and 1 base from J, with 17 bases between. The TCR sequence derives from a man aged 18 to 29 in good health. Source material: naive CD4+ T cells sorted from blood. Stated subset: CD45RA+ positively selected. The chain carries TRBV7-9 and TRBJ1-1; no definite D call. The CDR3 protein is CASYHRTEKNTEAFF. The CDR3 DNA is TGTGCCAGCTACCACCGAACAGAGAAGAACACTGAAGCTTTCTTT.